This T cell receptor (beta chain) was captured by sequencing in a study of cytomegalovirus exposure and HLA in healthy donors. PCR was performed using 60 Vbeta and 13 Jbeta primers. The assay was immunoSEQ multiplex PCR, and TCRdb's table has in-frame clones only and misses some. In the table there are more than 90,000 clones, around four fifths of which are singletons. Germline V lookup: CDR1 SNHLY, CDR2 FYNNEI. CDR3 size: 14 residues. The ends lost 2 bases at V and 3 bases at J; junction bases unmatched: 3. To note about this clone: Its specificity is unknown.

Notes on the study in general: In a later analysis, a missense DCLRE1C variant was linked to TCR beta V- and J-gene trimming. Listed as cytomegalovirus-associated were around 160 TCR beta chains.

This receptor was identified in a woman aged 60-75 years in good health and CMV-seronegative. The chain has TRBV2 and TRBJ2-5; 7 nucleotides align to TRBD1. The source material was PBMCs. The DNA of the CDR3 is TGTGCCAGCAGTGAACTCAGGGGGAAAGAGACCCAGTACTTC. This translates into CASSELRGKETQYF.